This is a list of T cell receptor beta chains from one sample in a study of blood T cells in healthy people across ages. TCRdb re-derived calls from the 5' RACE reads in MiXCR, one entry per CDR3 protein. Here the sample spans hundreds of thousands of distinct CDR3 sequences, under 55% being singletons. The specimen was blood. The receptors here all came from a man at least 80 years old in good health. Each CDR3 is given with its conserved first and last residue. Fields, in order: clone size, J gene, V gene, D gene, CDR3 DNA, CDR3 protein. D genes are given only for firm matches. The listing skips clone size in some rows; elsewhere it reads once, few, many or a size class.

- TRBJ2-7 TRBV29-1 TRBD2 TGCAGCGTGGCCGGGACTAGCGGGAGTAGCTACGAGCAGTACTTC CSVAGTSGSSYEQYF
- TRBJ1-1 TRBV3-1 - TGTGCCAGCAGCCAACCCCAGGGGAACACTGAAGCTTTCTTT CASSQPQGNTEAFF
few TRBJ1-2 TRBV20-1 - TGCAGTGCTAGAGTGTTGCCGTCGAGAGGCGCGCTTGGTGGCTACACCTTC CSARVLPSRGALGGYTF
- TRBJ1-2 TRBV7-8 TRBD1 TGTGCCAGCAGCCCGCTAATATCGACAGGGAAAAATGGCTACACCTTC CASSPLISTGKNGYTF
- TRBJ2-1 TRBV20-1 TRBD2 TGCAGTGCTAGGAGACAGCGGGGGATTATGATCTACAATGAGCAGTTCTTC CSARRQRGIMIYNEQFF
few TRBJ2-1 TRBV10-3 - TGTGCCATCATGGAGGGGGCTTACAATGAGCAGTTCTTC CAIMEGAYNEQFF
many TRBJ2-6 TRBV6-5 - TGTGCCAGCAAAACTGGCGGGCGCTCTGGGGCCAACGTCCTGACTTTC CASKTGGRSGANVLTF
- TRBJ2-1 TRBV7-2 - TGTGCCAGCAGCCAAGGGCAGGCGATGCAGTTCTTC CASSQGQAMQFF
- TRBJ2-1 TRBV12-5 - TGTGCTAGTGGACCCCCATCCGGGGAGCAGTACAATGAGCAGTTCTTC CASGPPSGEQYNEQFF
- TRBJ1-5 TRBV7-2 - TGTGCCAGCAGCTTAGCGCTGTGGGTCAATCAGCCCCAGCATTTT CASSLALWVNQPQHF
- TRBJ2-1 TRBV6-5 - TGTGCCAGCAGCGAAAGTGGGGGACACTACAATGAGCAGTTCTTC CASSESGGHYNEQFF
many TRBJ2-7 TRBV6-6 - TGTGCCAGCAGTTACCCTTCACAGAGTGAGCAGTACTTC CASSYPSQSEQYF
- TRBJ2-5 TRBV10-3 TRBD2 TGTGCCATCAAGCGGGGAGAGGGAGAGACCCAGTACTTC CAIKRGEGETQYF
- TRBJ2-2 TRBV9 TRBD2 TGTGCCAGCCAAGCGGGGGGAAACACCGGGGAGCTGTTTTTT CASQAGGNTGELFF
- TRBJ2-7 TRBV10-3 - TGTGCCATTCGGACTACCGACGAGCAGTACTTC CAIRTTDEQYF
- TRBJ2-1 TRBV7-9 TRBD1 TGTGCCAGCAGCCCTCAAAGCGGACAGGGACGCAGTGAGCAGTTCTTC CASSPQSGQGRSEQFF
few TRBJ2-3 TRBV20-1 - TGCAGTGCTGACGGCAACACCTACACAGATACGCAGTATTTT CSADGNTYTDTQYF
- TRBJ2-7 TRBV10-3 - TGTGCCATTACCAGTGTGGAGGGGGGTTCCTACGAGCAGTACTTC CAITSVEGGSYEQYF
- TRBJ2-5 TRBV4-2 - TGTGCCAGCAGCCAAGATAGGGCAGGGGGGCAGACCCAGTACTTC CASSQDRAGGQTQYF
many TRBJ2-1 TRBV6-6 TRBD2 TGTGCCAGCGGCCTGAGGGGACTAGATGGCGAGCAGTTCTTC CASGLRGLDGEQFF
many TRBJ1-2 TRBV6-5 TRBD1 TGTGCCAGCACTCAGACAGGGGGCACGTATGGCTACACCTTC CASTQTGGTYGYTF
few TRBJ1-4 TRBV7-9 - TGTGCCAGCAGCTTAGCGGTTGGGAGGACTAATGAAAAACTGTTTTTT CASSLAVGRTNEKLFF
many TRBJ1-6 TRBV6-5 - TGTGCCAGCAGTTCCGTAGAGAATTCACCCCTCCACTTT CASSSVENSPLHF
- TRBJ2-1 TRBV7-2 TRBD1 TGTGCCAGCAGCTTAGGGGGACAGGGTTACAATGAGCAGTTCTTC CASSLGGQGYNEQFF
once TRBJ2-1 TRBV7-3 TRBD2 TGTGCCAGCAGCCCGAGGACTAGCGGGAACGCGAATGAGCAGTTCTTC CASSPRTSGNANEQFF
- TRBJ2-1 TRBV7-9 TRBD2 TGTGCCAGTAGTATCTCCGGGAGGTCCTACAATGAGCAGTTCTTC CASSISGRSYNEQFF
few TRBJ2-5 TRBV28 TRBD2 TGTGCCAGCAGCAACACGTGGCGGGAGCAGTACTTC CASSNTWREQYF
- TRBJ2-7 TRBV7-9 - TGTGCCAGCAGCTTAGATGGCAACTCCTACGAGCAGTACTTC CASSLDGNSYEQYF
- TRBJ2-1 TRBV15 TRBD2 TGTGCCACCAGCAGGGGATTTCGGGCGGGAGTTAACTTGAATGAGCAGTTCTTT CATSRGFRAGVNLNEQFF
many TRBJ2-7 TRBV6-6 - TGTGCCAGCAGTCCTACGCCACGCTACGAGCAGTACTTC CASSPTPRYEQYF
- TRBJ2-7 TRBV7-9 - TGTGCCAGCAGCTTAGGGGCATTCGTGGCCGAGCAGTACTTC CASSLGAFVAEQYF
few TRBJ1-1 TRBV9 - TGTGCCAGCAGCTCCATCGGGACTTTCGCCACTGAAGCTTTCTTT CASSSIGTFATEAFF
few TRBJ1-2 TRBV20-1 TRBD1 TGCAGTGCTCCGGGACAGAACTATGGCTACACCTTC CSAPGQNYGYTF
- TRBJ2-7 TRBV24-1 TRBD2 TGTGCCACCAGTGATTCGACTAGCGGAGTGTACGAGCAGTACTTC CATSDSTSGVYEQYF
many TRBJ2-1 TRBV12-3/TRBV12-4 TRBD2 TGTGCCAGCAGCCGGAGCGGGGGGCGCTACAATGAGCAGTTCTTC CASSRSGGRYNEQFF
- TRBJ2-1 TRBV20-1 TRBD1 TGCAGTGCCCGGGACAGGGGGCGCCTTGAGTTCTTC CSARDRGRLEFF
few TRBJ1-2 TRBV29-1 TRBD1 TGCAGCGTAGCGACAGGGGGTGACTATGGCTACACCTTC CSVATGGDYGYTF
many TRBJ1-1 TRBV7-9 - TGTGCCAGCAGCGCTTTAAACGAAGCTTTCTTT CASSALNEAFF
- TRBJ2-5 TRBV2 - TGTGCCAGCAGCATAGACCACCAAGAGACCCAGTACTTC CASSIDHQETQYF
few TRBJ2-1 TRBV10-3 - TGTGCCATCAGTGAGGGACAGCCTAAGCAGTTCTTC CAISEGQPKQFF
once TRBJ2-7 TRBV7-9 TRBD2 TGTGCCAGCAGCCCTAGCGGGCTGTCCTACGAGCAGTACTTC CASSPSGLSYEQYF
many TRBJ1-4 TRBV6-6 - TGTGCCAGCACATTAACCAGGGACCTGGGTGAAAAACTGTTTTTT CASTLTRDLGEKLFF
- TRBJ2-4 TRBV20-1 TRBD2 TGCAGTGCCCCCACGGGGGGGGCTAAAAACATTCAGTACTTC CSAPTGGAKNIQYF
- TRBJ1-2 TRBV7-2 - TGTGCCAGCAGCCCCCAAGGCGGAGGGGGAAATGGCTACACCTTC CASSPQGGGGNGYTF
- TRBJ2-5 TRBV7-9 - TGTGCCAGCAGTTTAGCCGGGCGCAAGCAAGAGACCCAGTACTTC CASSLAGRKQETQYF
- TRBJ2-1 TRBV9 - TGTGCCAGCAGCGCAGGCTTCGGGAGAGATGAGCAGTTCTTC CASSAGFGRDEQFF
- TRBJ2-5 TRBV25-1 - TGTGCCAGCAGTGTAGAAACAGGGTTGGAGACCCAGTACTTC CASSVETGLETQYF
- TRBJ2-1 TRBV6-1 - TGTGCCGGCATAGGGGCACCGACCTACAATGAGCAGTTCTTC CAGIGAPTYNEQFF
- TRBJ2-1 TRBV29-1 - TGCAGCGCCCTGGGGCCCTTCTCCTACAATGAGCAGTTCTTC CSALGPFSYNEQFF
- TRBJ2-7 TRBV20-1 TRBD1 TGCAGTGCTAGAGATCTAACAGGGGAACGGTACTTC CSARDLTGERYF
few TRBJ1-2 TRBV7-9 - TGTGCCAGCAGCTTAGCGCGGAGTGGCTACACCTTC CASSLARSGYTF
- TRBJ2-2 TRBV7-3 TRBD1 TGTGCCAGCAGCCCGACAGGGGTTAACACCGGGGAGCTGTTTTTT CASSPTGVNTGELFF
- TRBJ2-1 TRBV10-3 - TGTGCCATCAGTGATAACCGTGACAATGAGCAGTTCTTC CAISDNRDNEQFF
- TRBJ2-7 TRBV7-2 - TGTGCCAGCACCGAAAAAACGGGTCTTTTCTATGAGCAGTACTTC CASTEKTGLFYEQYF
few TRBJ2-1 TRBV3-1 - TGTGCCAGCAGCCCGAATGCTTATGAGCAGTTCTTC CASSPNAYEQFF
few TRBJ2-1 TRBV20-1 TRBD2 TGCAGTGCTAGATTAGCGGGAGGGCTTTACAATGAGCAGTTCTTC CSARLAGGLYNEQFF
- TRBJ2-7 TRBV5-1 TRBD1 TGCGCCAGCAGCAACGGACAGGCCTACGAGCAGTACTTC CASSNGQAYEQYF
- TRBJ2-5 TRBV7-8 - TGTGCCAGCAGCTTAGAACCGACGCGGCAGTACTTC CASSLEPTRQYF
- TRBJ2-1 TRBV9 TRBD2 TGTGCCAGCAGCGTTCGAGCGGGAGGTAATAATGAGCAGTTCTTC CASSVRAGGNNEQFF